Below are 14 T cell receptor beta chains sequenced from a single sample in a study of blood T cell repertoires in COVID-19. Measured with immunoSEQ multiplex PCR; TCRdb has only the in-frame clones, and not every one. The sample has roughly 220,000 clones, about 80% seen once. The sample was PBMCs or T cells enriched from blood (not recorded which). Every receptor here comes from a man between 40 and 49 years old who had recovered from COVID-19.

This clone was counted a few times. V usage is TRBV4-1 and J usage is TRBJ1-1; D gene ambiguous. Germline V gene data show CDR1 as MGHRA and CDR2 as YSYEKL. The CDR3 is made up of 15 amino acids. V was trimmed by 0 bases and J by 1 base, leaving 9 bases between them. CDR3 residues: CASSQEPGANTEAFF. CDR3 DNA sequence: TGCGCCAGCAGCCAAGAGCCGGGAGCGAACACTGAAGCTTTCTTT.

This chain joins TRBV4-3 and TRBJ2-5; no firm D call. Trimming left V 1 base short and J 0 bases short, with 9 bases between. The CDR3 loop spans 15 amino acids. The germline CDR1 and CDR2 sequences are LGHNA and YSLEER. DNA of the CDR3: TGCGCCAGCAGCCAAGGGGTCGGGTACCAAGAGACCCAGTACTTC. It translates to CASSQGVGYQETQYF.

This chain links TRBV7-9 with TRBJ1-2; 10 bases line up with TRBD1. The CDR3 length is 14 residues. With V trimmed by 3 bases and J by 7 bases, 5 bases remained unmatched. Germline CDR1 and CDR2: SEHNR and FQNEAQ (reference sequence). The CDR3 sequence is CASSFTGTGAGYTF. In DNA, the CDR3 is TGTGCCAGCAGCTTCACAGGGACAGGGGCTGGCTACACCTTC. Combining the CDR3 with reference TRBV7-9 and TRBJ1-2 gives the whole variable domain DTGVSQNPRHKITKRGQNVTFRCDPISEHNRLYWYRQTLGQGPEFLTYFQNEAQLEKSRLLSDRFSAERPKGSFSTLEIQRTEQGDSAMYLCASSFTGTGAGYTFGSGTRLTVV.

The DNA of the CDR3 is TGTGCCAGCAGCTTTCTTCCCGGACAGGGGGGGACTGAAGCTTTCTTT. It encodes CASSFLPGQGGTEAFF. This chain joins TRBV7-2 and TRBJ1-1; 10 nucleotides line up with TRBD1. This CDR3 has 16 residues. The germline CDR1 and CDR2 sequences are SGHTA and FQGNSA. After removal of 3 bases from V and 5 bases from J, the junction contained 9 bases not matched to a gene.

The J gene is TRBJ1-2, the V gene TRBV9; 8 bases agree with TRBD1. The trim removed 2 bases at V and 7 bases at J, leaving 4 bases unmatched. CDR3 size: 13 residues. The V gene's germline CDR1 is SGDLS and CDR2 YYNGEE. The CDR3 DNA reads TGTGCCAGCAGCGTGACAGGGGCGAGTGGCTACACCTTC. Protein product: CASSVTGASGYTF.

This sequence joins TRBV6-9 and TRBJ1-6; D not certain. Germline V gene sequence: CDR1 MNHGY, CDR2 SVAAGI. The V and J ends lost 7 bases and 10 bases respectively, with 2 bases between them. The length of the CDR3 is 9 residues. CDR3 bases: TGTGCCAGCACATCACCCCTCCACTTT. It encodes CASTSPLHF.

The genes are TRBV29-1 and TRBJ1-4; 9 bases agree with TRBD1. CDR1 and CDR2 from the germline V gene are SQVTM and ANQGSEA. V shed 6 bases, J shed 6 bases, and the junction held 8 bases outside the gene matches. The CDR3 runs to 14 residues. CDR3 in amino acids: CSVAKTGGDEKLFF. DNA of the CDR3: TGCAGCGTCGCCAAAACAGGGGGCGATGAAAAACTGTTTTTT.

This rearrangement joins TRBV7-3 to TRBJ2-3; no firm D call. CDR1 and CDR2 from the germline V gene are SGHTA and FQGTGA. The CDR3 sequence is 12 residues long. The V gene lost 2 bases and the J gene lost 8 bases, with 8 bases spanning the gap. CDR3 bases: TGTGCCAGCAGCTTATTAGATGGTACGCAGTATTTT. It translates to CASSLLDGTQYF.

The rearrangement links TRBV29-1 to TRBJ1-1; 8 positions match TRBD1. CDR1 and CDR2 (germline): SQVTM, ANQGSEA. The V gene end was trimmed by 7 bases and the J gene end by 1 base; junction bases not matched to a gene: 2. There are 12 residues in the CDR3. CDR3 sequence reads: CSADRGNTEAFF. The CDR3 nucleotides are TGCAGCGCTGACAGGGGGAACACTGAAGCTTTCTTT. The full variable domain, completed using reference TRBV29-1 and TRBJ1-1, is SAVISQKPSRDICQRGTSLTIQCQVDSQVTMMFWYRQQPGQSLTLIATANQGSEATYESGFVIDKFPISRPNLTFSTLTVSNMSPEDSSIYLCSADRGNTEAFFGQGTRLTVV.

CDR3 residues: CASSLDTSAYNEQFF. The CDR3 coding sequence is TGTGCCAGCAGCTTAGATACTAGCGCCTACAATGAGCAGTTCTTC. The chain recombines TRBV7-7 with TRBJ2-1; 7 nucleotides align to TRBD2. Germline loops: CDR1 SSHAT, CDR2 FNYEAQ (reference sequence). This CDR3 is 15 amino acids long. The J segment lost 2 bases and the V segment lost 1 base, leaving 2 bases of the junction unmatched.

V gene TRBV2 combines with J gene TRBJ2-5; 10 nucleotides line up with TRBD1. The trim removed 2 bases at V and 5 bases at J, leaving 8 bases unmatched. Germline V gene lookup returns CDR1 SNHLY and CDR2 FYNNEI. The CDR3 is made up of 16 amino acids. CDR3 nucleotides: TGTGCCAGCAGTGAAATGAGGGGACAGGGGAAGGAGACCCAGTACTTC. Residues: CASSEMRGQGKETQYF.

The chain is built from TRBV30 and TRBJ2-1; 7 bases are a match to TRBD1. In germline, CDR1 is GTSNPN, CDR2 SVGIG (reference sequence). V dropped 2 bases and J dropped 12; count of bases not matched to a gene: 10. The CDR3 sequence is 13 residues long. This CDR3 is CAWSRILGGGQFF. The CDR3, as DNA: TGTGCCTGGAGTCGGATACTAGGGGGCGGGCAGTTCTTC.

This rearrangement joins TRBV5-4 to TRBJ2-2; maybe TRBD1 (5 bases). Deletions cut 1 base from V and 0 bases from J, with 7 bases between. Germline CDR1 is SGHNT and CDR2 is YYREEE (reference sequence). The CDR3 loop spans 15 amino acids. The CDR3 spells CASSLQGANTGELFF. The CDR3 region has the DNA TGTGCCAGCAGCTTGCAGGGTGCGAACACCGGGGAGCTGTTTTTT.

DNA of the CDR3: TGTGCCAGCAGACTTGACACAAGCTACACCTTC. This codes for CASRLDTSYTF. V usage is TRBV9 and J usage is TRBJ1-2; D is unclear. Between the trimmed V and J ends, which lost 5 bases and 9 bases, there was a span of 11 bases. This CDR3 has 11 residues. CDR1 and CDR2 from the germline V gene are SGDLS and YYNGEE.